This paragraph covers one T cell receptor beta chain sequence. Clones were sequenced by immunoSEQ multiplex PCR, and TCRdb holds only the in-frame ones, with some missing. The sample includes about 2.2 million clones, roughly 95% of them seen just once. The naive CD8 subset, CD45RO-negative cells positively selected for CCR7, excluded terminally differentiated effector memory CD45RA+ cells. All donors qualified as healthy HIV-negative adults and had experienced no recent acute infections or vaccinations. The data derive from a study of shared clonotypes between healthy human individuals. Study background: With ages of 18 to 49, the donors were two women and a few men. Three plates each covered CD4 naive and memory; CD8 naive two, CD8 memory one.

V lost 3 bases, J lost 3 bases, and 6 bases stayed unmatched. The CDR3 has 14 residues. The germline V gene has CDR1 SGHDT and CDR2 YYEEEE. The sequenced sample consisted of naive CD8+ T cells from PBMCs. This clonotype was sampled from a man younger than 30 in good health. Some clones in this sample may be carry-over from other donors' samples. This sequence joins TRBV5-6 and TRBJ2-7; 7 positions agree with TRBD1. The CDR3: CASSWMTGNYEQYF. DNA for the CDR3: TGTGCCAGCAGCTGGATGACAGGGAACTACGAGCAGTACTTC.